The T cell receptor (beta chain) described here comes from a study of blood T cells in healthy people across ages. Each donor had ten milliliters of peripheral blood drawn. The authors ran a second PCR of 7 to 11 cycles using a sample-barcoded 5' primer and a J-beta primer mix. One entry per CDR3 protein, called by TCRdb with MiXCR from the 5' RACE reads. The sample records 600,000 to 1,000,000 distinct CDR3 sequences, roughly 25% being singletons. The CDR3 runs to 15 residues. J gave up 1 base and V 5 bases, and 7 bases lay outside the gene matches. The same sample was also used in a study of T cells of mothers and their children. That publication notes: Related mother-child pairs shared marginally more repertoire than unrelated pairs, though not significantly.

The receptor comes from a boy between 10 and 17 years old in good health. Source material: blood. J is TRBJ2-7 and V is TRBV12-3 or TRBV12-4, with 8 bases that match TRBD2. The CDR3 loop is CASSPGGTGSYEQYF. The CDR3 nucleotides read TGTGCCAGCAGTCCGGGAGGGACGGGATCCTACGAGCAGTACTTC.